Below are 23 T cell receptor beta chains sequenced from a single sample in a study of T cells in localized non-small cell lung cancer. Data came from immunoSEQ multiplex PCR; TCRdb stores just in-frame clones and leaves some out. The sample records under 40,000 clones, around four fifths being singletons. The input for sequencing was peripheral blood, taken before any cancer treatment. These receptors were obtained from a male donor aged 60 or over with stage II squamous cell lung carcinoma.

As DNA, the CDR3 is TGTGCCAGCAGCTCGGGGACGGGGGGCGGTAATTCACCCCTCCACTTT. This translates into CASSSGTGGGNSPLHF. The chain couples TRBV5-6 to TRBJ1-6; D may be TRBD1 (6 bases). This CDR3 has 16 amino acids. Trimming left V 3 bases short and J 6 bases short, with 16 bases between. Germline CDR1 SGHDT, CDR2 YYEEEE.

The V gene is TRBV2, the J gene TRBJ2-6; a possible D gene is TRBD1 (6 bases). V was shortened by 1 base and J by 0 bases, with 19 bases between the two germline ends. CDR1 is SNHLY, CDR2 FYNNEI, per germline. This CDR3 spans 20 amino acids. In DNA form, the CDR3 reads TGTGCCAGCAGTGAAGTTCATTTGAGACAGGACGGCTCTGGGGCCAACGTCCTGACTTTC. The encoded protein is CASSEVHLRQDGSGANVLTF.

The chain employs TRBV14 and TRBJ1-2, with D unclear. This CDR3 is 13 amino acids long. Trimming took 1 base from V and 2 from J, leaving 5 bases between them. Germline V CDR1 and CDR2: SGHDN, FVKESK. CDR3 in amino acids: CASSQGPNYGYTF. The CDR3 coding sequence is TGTGCCAGCAGCCAAGGGCCAAACTATGGCTACACCTTC.

DNA of the CDR3: TGTGCCAGCAGCCCCGCAGCCAGCACAGATACGCAGTATTTT. The encoded protein is CASSPAASTDTQYF. The gene calls are TRBV7-3 and TRBJ2-3, with unresolved D. The V gene lost 5 bases and the J gene lost 0 bases, with 9 bases spanning the gap. This CDR3 is built from 14 residues. CDR1 and CDR2 (germline): SGHTA, FQGTGA. Full variable domain (rest looked up from reference TRBV7-3 and TRBJ2-3): GAGVSQTPSNKVTEKGKYVELRCDPISGHTALYWYRQSLGQGPEFLIYFQGTGAADDSGLPNDRFFAVRPEGSVSTLKIQRTERGDSAVYLCASSPAASTDTQYFGPGTRLTVL.

The V and J genes are TRBV4-1 and TRBJ2-1, with D uncertain. V was clipped by 1 base and J by 15 bases, with 10 bases between them. The CDR3 loop spans 11 amino acids. The germline CDR1 and CDR2 sequences are MGHRA and YSYEKL. The CDR3 loop reads CASSQVGLLFF. CDR3 DNA: TGCGCCAGCAGCCAAGTAGGTCTGTTGTTCTTC.

This clone came up a few times. The chain joins TRBV9 to TRBJ2-7, with 12 positions matching TRBD2. V dropped 4 bases and J dropped 0; count of bases not matched to a gene: 11. Germline CDR1 reads SGDLS; CDR2 reads YYNGEE. This CDR3 contains 18 residues. The CDR3 sequence: CASSPGTSGRFSSYEQYF. The CDR3 DNA is TGTGCCAGCAGCCCAGGGACTAGCGGGCGGTTCAGCTCCTACGAGCAGTACTTC.

This chain uses TRBV6-1 with TRBJ2-7, with TRBD1 matching 7 bases. Unmatched junction bases numbered 4, after V lost 4 bases and J lost 1 base. The CDR3 has 14 residues. Germline values: CDR1 MNHNS, CDR2 SASEGT. CDR3 region: CASSARDRSYEQYF. The DNA for the CDR3 is TGTGCCAGCAGTGCCCGGGACAGATCCTACGAGCAGTACTTC.

V is TRBV7-2 and J is TRBJ1-1, with no clear D. Germline CDR1 is SGHTA and CDR2 is FQGNSA. This CDR3 is built from 14 residues. V was trimmed by 5 bases and J by 2 bases, leaving 12 bases between them. The CDR3 here is CASSPITGNTEAFF. Here the CDR3 DNA reads TGTGCCAGCAGCCCCATTACGGGTAACACTGAAGCTTTCTTT.

The V call is TRBV6-5, the J call TRBJ2-5, with D perhaps TRBD2 (6 bases). V dropped 2 bases and J dropped 2 bases, with 9 bases sitting between them. CDR1 and CDR2 (germline): MNHEY, SVGAGI. CDR3 size: 14 residues. The CDR3 sequence: CASSYRDFQETQYF. The CDR3 nucleotides read TGTGCCAGCAGTTACAGGGACTTTCAAGAGACCCAGTACTTC.

This chain links TRBV6-6 with TRBJ1-2, with 7 bases matching TRBD1. The J segment lost 6 bases and the V segment lost 4 bases, leaving 14 bases of the junction unmatched. In germline, CDR1 is MNHNY, CDR2 SVGAGI (reference sequence). This CDR3 comprises 16 residues. In DNA form, the CDR3 reads TGTGCCAGCAGTTCCCCGGACAGGCTGACGGTTAATGGCTACACCTTC. Translated: CASSSPDRLTVNGYTF.

This CDR3 reads CASSKRTGDTEAFF. The CDR3 DNA is TGTGCCAGCAGCAAAAGGACAGGAGACACTGAAGCTTTCTTT. V usage is TRBV11-2 and J usage is TRBJ1-1; TRBD1 aligns across 7 bases. This CDR3 comprises 14 residues. Trimming removed 5 bases from V and 3 bases from J; junction bases left unmatched: 6. Germline assignment: CDR1 SGHAT and CDR2 FQNNGV.

CDR3 protein: CASGSTLTQYF. Here the CDR3 DNA reads TGTGCCAGCGGTAGTACACTTACGCAGTATTTT. The chain joins TRBV11-3 to TRBJ2-3, with D unclear. The germline V gene encodes CDR1 SGHNT and CDR2 YENEEA. V was cut by 8 bases and J by 8 bases, with 11 bases left in between. This CDR3 contains 11 residues.

V and J are TRBV5-4 and TRBJ2-7; D call uncertain. The ends were cut back, 4 bases at V and 6 bases at J, with 8 bases in the middle. Germline loops: CDR1 SGHNT, CDR2 YYREEE (reference sequence). The length of the CDR3 is 11 residues. CDR3 nucleotide sequence: TGTGCCAGCAGCCAGGAGCGCGAGCAGTACTTC. Its protein product is CASSQEREQYF.

This clone was found a few times. The genes are TRBV10-3 and TRBJ1-5; D is undetermined. V lost 0 bases and J 5 bases, leaving 8 bases between the germline ends. CDR3 length equals 14 residues. The germline V gene has CDR1 ENHRY and CDR2 SYGVKD. The CDR3 bases are TGTGCCATCAGTGAGTCGACTCGGGATCAGCCCCAGCATTTT. It specifies CAISESTRDQPQHF.

CDR3 sequence reads: CASSYSAGGAGNTIYF. In DNA, the CDR3 is TGTGCCAGCAGTTACTCGGCAGGGGGTGCTGGAAACACCATATATTTT. V and J are TRBV6-5 and TRBJ1-3; 7 bases line up with TRBD1. Germline CDR1 and CDR2: MNHEY and SVGAGI. The CDR3 contains 16 residues. The J segment lost 2 bases and the V segment lost 0 bases, leaving 4 bases of the junction unmatched.

The rearrangement uses TRBV30 and TRBJ1-2; TRBD1 aligns across 7 bases. The CDR3 has 12 amino acids. Germline V lookup: CDR1 GTSNPN, CDR2 SVGIG (reference sequence). Trimming removed 5 bases from V and 4 bases from J; junction bases left unmatched: 4. CDR3 in amino acids: CAWSRGSYGYTF. The DNA for the CDR3 is TGTGCCTGGTCCAGGGGGAGCTATGGCTACACCTTC.

This chain uses TRBV30 with TRBJ2-1, with D possibly matching TRBD2 (6 bases). This CDR3 contains 12 residues. Deletions cut 4 bases from V and 6 bases from J, with 10 bases between. Germline V gene sequence: CDR1 GTSNPN, CDR2 SVGIG (reference sequence). The CDR3 region is CAWMRTINEQFF. For the CDR3, the DNA is TGTGCCTGGATGCGGACTATCAATGAGCAGTTCTTC.

V is TRBV7-2 and J is TRBJ2-7, with D tentatively TRBD2 (6 bases). The germline gives CDR1 SGHTA, CDR2 FQGNSA. Trimming shortened V by 5 bases and J by 6 bases, and 11 bases separated the two germline ends. This CDR3 contains 12 residues. As DNA, the CDR3 is TGTGCCAGCAGCCCCCGGGAGTCCGAGCAGTACTTC. This sequence encodes CASSPRESEQYF.

This chain connects TRBV19 to TRBJ2-7, with unresolved D. Germline CDR1 is LNHDA and CDR2 is SQIVND (reference sequence). V shed 3 bases and J shed 3 bases, with 9 bases lying between them. The CDR3 covers 13 residues. Written as DNA, the CDR3 is TGTGCCAGTAGTATCCCCCGGAGCTACGAGCAGTACTTC. Protein sequence: CASSIPRSYEQYF.

The genes are TRBV10-3 and TRBJ1-6; 7 bases align to TRBD1. The CDR3 has 12 amino acids. Losses at the gene ends were 8 bases for V and 6 bases for J; bases not matched to a gene: 1. The germline V gene encodes CDR1 ENHRY and CDR2 SYGVKD. In DNA form, the CDR3 reads TGTGCCATCCGGGACAGTAATTCACCCCTCCACTTT. As protein: CAIRDSNSPLHF.

The V and J genes are TRBV21-1 and TRBJ2-3; the table calls TRBD2, which could not be checked here. TRBV21-1 is a documented pseudogene. This CDR3 comprises 15 residues. Here the CDR3 DNA reads TGTGCCAGCAGCAAAGGGGCGGGGGACACAAATACGCAGTATTTT. Protein sequence: CASSKGAGDTNTQYF.

The chain employs TRBV5-1 and TRBJ1-2; the D gene is possibly TRBD1 (5 bases). This CDR3 region has 15 residues. Germline-derived CDR1 and CDR2 are SGHRS and YFSETQ. V lost 0 bases and J lost 5, with 14 bases in between. Here the CDR3 reads CASSLAGREEYGYTF. The DNA for the CDR3 is TGCGCCAGCAGCTTGGCGGGCAGGGAGGAGTATGGCTACACCTTC.

The V call is TRBV29-1, the J call TRBJ2-3; D is unresolved. The germline V gene has CDR1 SQVTM and CDR2 ANQGSEA. This CDR3 is built from 13 residues. V lost 3 bases and J 2 bases, leaving 9 bases between the germline ends. The CDR3 sequence is CSVDPGFTDTQYF. Here the CDR3 DNA reads TGCAGCGTTGATCCGGGCTTCACAGATACGCAGTATTTT.